Following are 7 T cell receptor beta chains from one sample sequenced in a study of shared clonotypes between healthy human individuals (dated by TCRdb to 2020 to 2022). Libraries were built with the immunoSEQ multiplex PCR assay. TCRdb stores this immuneACCESS table with in-frame sequences only. Part of the clones is absent; in the studies checked, under half of the shortfall reflects unresolved V genes, and no reason is known for the rest. The sample profile shows about 380,000 clones; around 96% of them were found once. The ten largest clones take up 0.25% to 0.35% of the sample. The specimen was memory CD8+ T cells sorted from blood. The cell subset or site label, as the study defines it: CD45RO+ cells pooled with CCR7-negative TemRA cells. These receptors were taken from a man aged 25-45 years in good health.

CDR3 sequence (DNA): TGTGCCAGCAGCTTAGGATTGGCCGGCCCCCGGGAAGATACGCAGTATTTT. Its translation: CASSLGLAGPREDTQYF. The rearrangement uses TRBV7-9 and TRBJ2-3; D may be TRBD2 (5 bases). Germline CDR1 and CDR2: SEHNR and FQNEAQ (reference sequence). V lost 1 base and J 5 bases, leaving 19 bases between the germline ends. The CDR3 runs 17 residues.

J is TRBJ1-3 and V is TRBV19; 7 nucleotides match TRBD1. There are 17 residues in the CDR3. CDR1 is LNHDA and CDR2 is SQIVND in the germline V gene (reference sequence). The junction had 17 bases not matched to a gene; V was cut back by 5 bases and J by 7 bases. The CDR3 spells CASSQTGAFNDRNTIYF. Written as DNA, the CDR3 is TGTGCCAGTAGTCAAACAGGGGCCTTTAACGATCGGAACACCATATATTTT. The variable domain in full, with the rest retrieved from reference TRBV19 and TRBJ1-3, is DGGITQSPKYLFRKEGQNVTLSCEQNLNHDAMYWYRQDPGQGLRLIYYSQIVNDFQKGDIAEGYSVSREKKESFPLTVTSAQKNPTAFYLCASSQTGAFNDRNTIYFGEGSWLTVV.

V and J are TRBV29-1 and TRBJ2-3; possible D gene TRBD1, 7 bases. V was pared by 6 bases and J by 2 bases, with 12 bases between. The germline V gene has CDR1 SQVTM and CDR2 ANQGSEA. This CDR3 is built from 13 residues. CDR3 DNA: TGCAGCGTACAGGGGAGGTCCACAGATACGCAGTATTTT. Translated: CSVQGRSTDTQYF.

This chain's CDR3 is CSVMIPGPSGEKLFF. The CDR3 bases are TGCAGCGTTATGATACCGGGACCCTCAGGTGAAAAACTGTTTTTT. This sequence joins TRBV29-1 and TRBJ1-4, with D possibly TRBD1 on 5 matching bases. The germline V gene has CDR1 SQVTM and CDR2 ANQGSEA. The CDR3 has 15 amino acids. V shed 5 bases and J shed 7 bases, with 20 bases lying between them.

The V and J genes are TRBV6-6 and TRBJ2-1, with 8 bases that match TRBD2. Germline V gives CDR1 MNHNY, CDR2 SVGAGI (reference sequence). The CDR3 has 14 amino acids. V shed 4 bases and J 1 base; nucleotides not matched to a gene: 0. CDR3 in amino acids: CASSLAGSYNEQFF. CDR3 DNA sequence: TGTGCCAGCAGTTTAGCGGGGTCCTACAATGAGCAGTTCTTC.

The chain carries TRBV2 and TRBJ1-5; the D is unclear. The CDR3 runs to 15 residues. Germline V gene data show CDR1 as SNHLY and CDR2 as FYNNEI. V lost 6 bases and J 3 bases, leaving 15 bases between the germline ends. The CDR3 region is CASSIFRPINQPQHF. CDR3 nucleotides: TGTGCCAGCAGCATCTTTCGGCCGATCAATCAGCCCCAGCATTTT. Full variable domain (outside the CDR3, taken from reference TRBV2 and TRBJ1-5): EPEVTQTPSHQVTQMGQEVILRCVPISNHLYFYWYRQILGQKVEFLVSFYNNEISEKSEIFDDQFSVERPDGSNFTLKIRSTKLEDSAMYFCASSIFRPINQPQHFGDGTRLSIL.

V is TRBV28 and J is TRBJ1-2; 7 nucleotides match TRBD1. This CDR3 region has 14 residues. Trimming at V came to 6 bases and at J to 8 bases, leaving 12 bases not matched to a gene. CDR1 is MDHEN, CDR2 SYDVKM, per germline. In DNA, the CDR3 is TGTGCCAGCAGCGACCACAGGGGCCTGGGGGGCTACACCTTC. It encodes CASSDHRGLGGYTF.